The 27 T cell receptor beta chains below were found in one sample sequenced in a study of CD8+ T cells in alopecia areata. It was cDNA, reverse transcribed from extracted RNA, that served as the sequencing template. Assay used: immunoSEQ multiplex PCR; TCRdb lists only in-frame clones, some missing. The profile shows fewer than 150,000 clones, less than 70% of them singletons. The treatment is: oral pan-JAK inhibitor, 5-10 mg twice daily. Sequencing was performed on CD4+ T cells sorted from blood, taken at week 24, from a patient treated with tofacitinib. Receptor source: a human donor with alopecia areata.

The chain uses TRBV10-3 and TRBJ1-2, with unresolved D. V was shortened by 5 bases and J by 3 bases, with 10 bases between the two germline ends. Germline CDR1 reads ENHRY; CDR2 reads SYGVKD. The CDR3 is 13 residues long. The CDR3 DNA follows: TGTGCCATCAGTTCGACGGCGTACTATGGCTACACCTTC. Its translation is CAISSTAYYGYTF.

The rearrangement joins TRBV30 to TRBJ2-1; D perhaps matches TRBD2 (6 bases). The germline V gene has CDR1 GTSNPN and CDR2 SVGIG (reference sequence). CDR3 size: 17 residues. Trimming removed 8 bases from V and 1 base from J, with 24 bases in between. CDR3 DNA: TGTGCCCGCACTCCGAGGAGGGACTCTTCGTCCTACAATGAGCAGTTCTTC. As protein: CARTPRRDSSSYNEQFF.

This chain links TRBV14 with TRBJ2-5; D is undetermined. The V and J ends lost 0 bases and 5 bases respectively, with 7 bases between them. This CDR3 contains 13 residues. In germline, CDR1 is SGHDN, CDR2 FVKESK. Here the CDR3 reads CASSQDLGETQYF. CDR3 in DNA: TGTGCCAGCAGCCAAGATCTCGGGGAGACCCAGTACTTC.

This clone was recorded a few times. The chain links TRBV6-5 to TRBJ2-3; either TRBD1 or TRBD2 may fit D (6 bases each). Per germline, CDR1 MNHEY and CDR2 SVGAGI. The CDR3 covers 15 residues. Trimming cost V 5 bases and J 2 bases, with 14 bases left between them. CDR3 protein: CASSGSRGDTDTQYF. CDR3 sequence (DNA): TGTGCCAGCAGTGGGAGTAGGGGGGACACAGATACGCAGTATTTT.

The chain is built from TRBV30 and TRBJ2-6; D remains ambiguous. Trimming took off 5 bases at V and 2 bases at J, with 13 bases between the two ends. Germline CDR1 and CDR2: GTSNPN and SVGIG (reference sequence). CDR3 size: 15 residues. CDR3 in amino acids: CAWDRSGAGANVLTF. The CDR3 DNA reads TGTGCCTGGGACCGGAGTGGGGCTGGGGCCAACGTCCTGACTTTC.

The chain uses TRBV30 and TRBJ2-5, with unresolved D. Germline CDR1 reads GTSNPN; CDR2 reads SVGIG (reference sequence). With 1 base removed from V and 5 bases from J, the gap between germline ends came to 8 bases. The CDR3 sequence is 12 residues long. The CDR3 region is CAWSEAWETQYF. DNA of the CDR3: TGTGCCTGGAGTGAAGCATGGGAGACCCAGTACTTC.

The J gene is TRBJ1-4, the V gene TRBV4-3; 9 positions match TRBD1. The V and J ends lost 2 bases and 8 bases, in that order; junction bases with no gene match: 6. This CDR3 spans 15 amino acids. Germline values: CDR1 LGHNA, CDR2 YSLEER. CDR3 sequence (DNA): TGCGCCAGCAGCCAATCCGGGACAGGGCGCGAAAAACTGTTTTTT. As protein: CASSQSGTGREKLFF.

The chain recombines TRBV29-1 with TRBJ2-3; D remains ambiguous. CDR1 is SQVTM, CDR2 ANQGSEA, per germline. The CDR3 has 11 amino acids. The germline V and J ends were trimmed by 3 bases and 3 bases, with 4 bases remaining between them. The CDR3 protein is CSVETTDTQYF. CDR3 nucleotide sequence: TGCAGCGTTGAGACAACAGATACGCAGTATTTT.

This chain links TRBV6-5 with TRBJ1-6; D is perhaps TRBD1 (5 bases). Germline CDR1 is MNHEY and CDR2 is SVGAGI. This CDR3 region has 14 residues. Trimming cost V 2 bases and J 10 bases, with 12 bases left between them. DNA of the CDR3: TGTGCCAGCAGTTACACCCGCGGGGGGTCACCCCTCCACTTT. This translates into CASSYTRGGSPLHF.

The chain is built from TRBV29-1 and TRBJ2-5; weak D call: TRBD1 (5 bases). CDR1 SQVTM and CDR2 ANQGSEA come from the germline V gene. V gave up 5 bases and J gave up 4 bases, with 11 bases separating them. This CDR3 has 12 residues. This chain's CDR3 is CSVRVGLETQYF. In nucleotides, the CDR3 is TGCAGCGTTCGAGTGGGGCTAGAGACCCAGTACTTC.

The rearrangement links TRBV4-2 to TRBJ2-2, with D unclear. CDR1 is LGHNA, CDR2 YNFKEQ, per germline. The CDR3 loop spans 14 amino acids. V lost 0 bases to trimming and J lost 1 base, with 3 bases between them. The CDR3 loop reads CASSQDMNTGELFF. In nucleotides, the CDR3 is TGTGCCAGCAGCCAAGACATGAACACCGGGGAGCTGTTTTTT.

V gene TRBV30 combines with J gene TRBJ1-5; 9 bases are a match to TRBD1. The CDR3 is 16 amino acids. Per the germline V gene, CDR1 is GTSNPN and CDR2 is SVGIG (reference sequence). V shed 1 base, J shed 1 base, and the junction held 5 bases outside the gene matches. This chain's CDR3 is CAWSGDRGNSNQPQHF. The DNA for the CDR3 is TGTGCCTGGAGTGGAGACAGGGGGAACAGCAATCAGCCCCAGCATTTT.

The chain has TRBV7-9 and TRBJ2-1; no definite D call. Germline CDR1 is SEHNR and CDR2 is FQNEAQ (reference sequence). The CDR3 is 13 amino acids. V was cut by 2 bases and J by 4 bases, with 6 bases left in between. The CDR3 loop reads CASSLSEYNEQFF. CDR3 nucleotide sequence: TGTGCCAGCAGCTTATCGGAGTACAATGAGCAGTTCTTC.

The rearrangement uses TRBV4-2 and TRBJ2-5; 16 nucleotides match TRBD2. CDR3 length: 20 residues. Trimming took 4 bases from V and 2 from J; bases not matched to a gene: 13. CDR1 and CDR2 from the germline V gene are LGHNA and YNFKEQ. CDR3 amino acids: CASSLMEGTSGGAQQETQYF. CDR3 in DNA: TGTGCCAGCAGCCTGATGGAGGGGACTAGCGGGGGGGCCCAACAAGAGACCCAGTACTTC.

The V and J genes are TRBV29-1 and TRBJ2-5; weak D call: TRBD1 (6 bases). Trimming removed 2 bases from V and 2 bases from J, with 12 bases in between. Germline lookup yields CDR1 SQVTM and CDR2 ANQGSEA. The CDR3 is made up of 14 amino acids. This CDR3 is CSVEQGFQQETQYF. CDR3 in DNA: TGCAGCGTTGAACAGGGGTTTCAACAAGAGACCCAGTACTTC.

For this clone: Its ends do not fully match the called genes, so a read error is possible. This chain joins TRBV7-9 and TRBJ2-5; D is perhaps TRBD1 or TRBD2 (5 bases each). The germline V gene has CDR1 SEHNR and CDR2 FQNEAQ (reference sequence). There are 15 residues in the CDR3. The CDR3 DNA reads TGTGCCAGCAGCTTAGGGAGGACACGTCAAGAGGCCCAGTACTTC. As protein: CASSLGRTRQEAQYF.

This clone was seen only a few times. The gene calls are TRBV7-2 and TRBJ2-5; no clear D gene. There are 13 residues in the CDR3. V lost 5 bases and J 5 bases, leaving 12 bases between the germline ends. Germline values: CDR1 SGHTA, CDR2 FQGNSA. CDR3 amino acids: CASSVPVGETQYF. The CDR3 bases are TGTGCCAGCAGCGTCCCGGTTGGGGAGACCCAGTACTTC.

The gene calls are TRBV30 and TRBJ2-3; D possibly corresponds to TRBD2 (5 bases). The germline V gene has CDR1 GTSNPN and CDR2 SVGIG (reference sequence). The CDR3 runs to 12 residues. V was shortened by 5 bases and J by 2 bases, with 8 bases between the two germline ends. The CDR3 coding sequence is TGTGCCTGGGGACTTTCCACAGATACGCAGTATTTT. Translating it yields CAWGLSTDTQYF.

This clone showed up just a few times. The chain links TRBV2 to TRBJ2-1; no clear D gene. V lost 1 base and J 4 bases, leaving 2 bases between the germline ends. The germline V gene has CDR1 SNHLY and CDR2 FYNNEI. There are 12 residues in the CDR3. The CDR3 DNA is TGTGCCAGCAGTGAAGTGTACAATGAGCAGTTCTTC. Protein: CASSEVYNEQFF.

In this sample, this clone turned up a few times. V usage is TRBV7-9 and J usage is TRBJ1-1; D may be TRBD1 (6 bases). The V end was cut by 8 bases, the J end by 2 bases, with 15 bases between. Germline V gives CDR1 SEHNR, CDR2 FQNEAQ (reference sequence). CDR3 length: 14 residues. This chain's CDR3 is CASHPSGVNTEAFF. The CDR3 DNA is TGTGCCAGCCACCCCTCAGGGGTTAACACTGAAGCTTTCTTT.

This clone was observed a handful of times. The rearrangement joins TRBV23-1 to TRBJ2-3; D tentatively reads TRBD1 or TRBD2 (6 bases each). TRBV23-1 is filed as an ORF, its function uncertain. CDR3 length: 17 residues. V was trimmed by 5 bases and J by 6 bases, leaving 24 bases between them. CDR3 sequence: CASSDWRDTPCSDTQYF. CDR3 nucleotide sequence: TGCGCCAGCAGTGACTGGCGGGACACCCCCTGTTCCGATACGCAGTATTTT.

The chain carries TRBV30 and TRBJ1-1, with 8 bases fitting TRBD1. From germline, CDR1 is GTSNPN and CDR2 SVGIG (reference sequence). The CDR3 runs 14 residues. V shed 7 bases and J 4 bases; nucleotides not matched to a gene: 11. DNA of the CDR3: TGTGCCTCGAACCCGGACAGGGTGGGCACTGAAGCTTTCTTT. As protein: CASNPDRVGTEAFF.

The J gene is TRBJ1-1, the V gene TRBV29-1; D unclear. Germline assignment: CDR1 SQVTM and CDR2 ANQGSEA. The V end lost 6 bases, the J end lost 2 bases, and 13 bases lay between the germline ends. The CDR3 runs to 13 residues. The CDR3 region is CSVAWGDNTEAFF. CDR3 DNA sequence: TGCAGCGTCGCATGGGGTGATAACACTGAAGCTTTCTTT.

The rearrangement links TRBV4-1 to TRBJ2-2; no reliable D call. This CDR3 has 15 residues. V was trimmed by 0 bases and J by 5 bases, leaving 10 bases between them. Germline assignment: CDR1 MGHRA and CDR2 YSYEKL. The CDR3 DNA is TGCGCCAGCAGCCAAGAGGTGGCAAGAACCGGGGAGCTGTTTTTT. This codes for CASSQEVARTGELFF.

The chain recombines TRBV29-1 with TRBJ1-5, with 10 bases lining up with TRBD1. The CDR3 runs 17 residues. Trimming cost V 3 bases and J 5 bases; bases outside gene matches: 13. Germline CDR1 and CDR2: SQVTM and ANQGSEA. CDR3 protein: CSVEDETGTGEHQPQHF. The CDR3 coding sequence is TGCAGCGTTGAGGACGAAACCGGGACAGGGGAGCATCAGCCCCAGCATTTT.

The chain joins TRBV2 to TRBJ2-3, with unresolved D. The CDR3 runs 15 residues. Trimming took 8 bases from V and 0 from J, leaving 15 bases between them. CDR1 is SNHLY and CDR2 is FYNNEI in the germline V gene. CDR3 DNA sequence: TGTGCCAGCTCGGAAGGCGGAATTAGCACAGATACGCAGTATTTT. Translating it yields CASSEGGISTDTQYF. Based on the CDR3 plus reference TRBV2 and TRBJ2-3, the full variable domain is EPEVTQTPSHQVTQMGQEVILRCVPISNHLYFYWYRQILGQKVEFLVSFYNNEISEKSEIFDDQFSVERPDGSNFTLKIRSTKLEDSAMYFCASSEGGISTDTQYFGPGTRLTVL.

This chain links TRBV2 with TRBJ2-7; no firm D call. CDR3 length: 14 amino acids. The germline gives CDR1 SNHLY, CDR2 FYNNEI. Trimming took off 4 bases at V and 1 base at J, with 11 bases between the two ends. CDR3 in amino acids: CASSVMGRSYEQYF. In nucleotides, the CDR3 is TGTGCCAGCAGTGTTATGGGCAGGTCCTACGAGCAGTACTTC. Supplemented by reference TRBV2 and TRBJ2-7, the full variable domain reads EPEVTQTPSHQVTQMGQEVILRCVPISNHLYFYWYRQILGQKVEFLVSFYNNEISEKSEIFDDQFSVERPDGSNFTLKIRSTKLEDSAMYFCASSVMGRSYEQYFGPGTRLTVT.